The clone carrying this T cell receptor beta chain was seen only a few times. Its antigen is unidentified. The Oncomine TCR Beta short-read assay sequenced DNA from cultured CD4+ T cells. TCRdb ran MiXCR on the PCR reads and lists one entry per CDR3 protein. The table records 8,500 to 9,500 distinct CDR3 sequences, approximately 31% of them present only once. The sample is drawn from a study of vaccination and CD4 T cells after COVID-19. Treatment defined: 10-day PBMC culture with coronavirus spike peptide pools or control peptides (ViraFEST assay). Harvesting of the unexposed donor's CD4+ T cells predated the COVID-19 pandemic (2011-2018). The CDR3 has 16 residues. Germline V gene sequence: CDR1 SGHRS, CDR2 YFSETQ. The V and J ends lost 0 bases and 2 bases respectively, with 14 bases between them.

This rearrangement joins TRBV5-1 to TRBJ1-2; no clear D gene. This receptor was identified in a human donor in good health. The specimen sequenced was CD4+ T cells from blood, cultured in vitro. CDR3 protein: CASSLGLTPNNYGYTF. The CDR3 nucleotides are TGCGCCAGCAGCTTGGGACTAACCCCTAACAACTATGGCTACACCTTC.